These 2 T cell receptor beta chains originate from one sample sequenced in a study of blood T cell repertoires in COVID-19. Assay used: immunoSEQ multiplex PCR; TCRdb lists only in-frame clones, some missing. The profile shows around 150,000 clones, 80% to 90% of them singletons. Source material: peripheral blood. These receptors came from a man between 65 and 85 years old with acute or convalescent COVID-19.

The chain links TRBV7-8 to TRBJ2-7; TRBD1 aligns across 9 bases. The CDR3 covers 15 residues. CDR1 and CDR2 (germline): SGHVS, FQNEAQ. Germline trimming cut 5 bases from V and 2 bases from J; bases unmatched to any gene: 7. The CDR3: CASSPGQGGPYEQYF. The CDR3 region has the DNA TGTGCCAGCAGCCCGGGACAGGGTGGTCCCTACGAGCAGTACTTC.

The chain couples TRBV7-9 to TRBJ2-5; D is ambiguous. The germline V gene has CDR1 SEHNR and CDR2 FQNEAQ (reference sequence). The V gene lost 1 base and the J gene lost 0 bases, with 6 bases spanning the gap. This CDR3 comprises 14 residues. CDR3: CASSLGRDQETQYF. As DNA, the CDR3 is TGTGCCAGCAGCTTAGGACGGGACCAAGAGACCCAGTACTTC.